The rows below give T cell receptor beta chains drawn from one sample of a study of cytomegalovirus exposure and HLA in healthy donors. Here immunoSEQ multiplex PCR was the method, and the copy in TCRdb shows in-frame clones only, minus some. The repertoire consists of approximately 140,000 clones, with 60% to 85% occurring once and the leading ten covering 2.5% to 3%. Input material: PBMCs. The receptors originated from a male donor in good health and CMV-seronegative. CDR3s include the opening cysteine and the closing phenylalanine or tryptophan. The order of the fields is D gene, V gene, J gene, clone size, CDR3 DNA, CDR3 protein. D genes are given only for firm matches. Clone size is shown for a subset of rows, as once, few, many or a class of expanded clone.

NA,TRBV9,TRBJ2-3,NA,TGTGCCAGCAGCGTACACTCGGGAGCGAGTACAGATACGCAGTATTTT,CASSVHSGASTDTQYF
NA,TRBV30,TRBJ1-4,NA,TGTGCCTGGAGTTCCACCTATAGGGGTGAAAAACTGTTTTTT,CAWSSTYRGEKLFF
TRBD2,TRBV7-9,TRBJ2-3,once,TGTGCCAGCAGCCCCCTAGCGGGAGGGCCTGAAGATACGCAGTATTTT,CASSPLAGGPEDTQYF
NA,TRBV5-6,TRBJ1-5,few,TGTGCCAGCAGCTTGTTGGAGGGTTACGGCAATCAGCCCCAGCATTTT,CASSLLEGYGNQPQHF
NA,TRBV11-2,TRBJ2-7,NA,TGTGCCAGCAAGCCTAGCGTGTCCTACGAGCAGTACTTC,CASKPSVSYEQYF
TRBD1,TRBV7-2,TRBJ2-1,NA,TGTGCCAGCAGCTCAAGACAGGGGAGAAATGAGCAGTTCTTC,CASSSRQGRNEQFF
TRBD1,TRBV5-6,TRBJ1-5,once,TGTGCCAGCAGCTTGGTGGGACAGCCTTATCAGCCCCAGCATTTT,CASSLVGQPYQPQHF
TRBD1,TRBV5-1,TRBJ1-2,few,TGCGCCAGCAGCTTGGGGGGGACAGGGGCCAACTATGGCTACACCTTC,CASSLGGTGANYGYTF
NA,TRBV10-3,TRBJ2-3,NA,TGTGCCATCAGTGAGTTACAGGGTTTAGATACGCAGTATTTT,CAISELQGLDTQYF
NA,TRBV18,TRBJ1-1,NA,TGTGCCAGCTCACCTCGGGAAAACACTGAAGCTTTCTTT,CASSPRENTEAFF
TRBD1,TRBV5-6,TRBJ2-1,NA,TGTGCCAGCAGCCTACCCGGGACAGGGAACTACAATGAGCAGTTCTTC,CASSLPGTGNYNEQFF
NA,TRBV21-1,TRBJ2-7,NA,TGTGCCAGCAGCAAATTAATTCTATCTCGGGAAATACGAATCGAGCAGTACTTC,CASSKLILSREIRIEQYF
TRBD1,TRBV4-1,TRBJ2-7,NA,TGCGCCAGCAGCCACCCCGGACAGGGGCAGCAGTACTTC,CASSHPGQGQQYF
NA,TRBV5-4,TRBJ2-7,NA,TGTGCCAGCAGCCTAGAAACAAGCTCCTACGAGCAGTACTTC,CASSLETSSYEQYF
TRBD1,TRBV30,TRBJ2-1,NA,TGTGCCTGGAGTGTACGGACAGGCAAGTCAAGGGGTGAGCAGTTCTTC,CAWSVRTGKSRGEQFF